One T cell receptor beta chain is described in this entry. This clone was seen at least ten times. No cognate antigen has been identified for it. One base away there is no much larger clone; base qualities are not given. The record originates from a study of T cell responses to AZD1222 COVID-19 vaccine (TCRdb year 2021). Study-wide context: AZD1222 recipients given second doses at about 4 weeks or at about 12 weeks were pooled, since spike-specific TCR depth and breadth were not found to differ between the two schedules. Trial participants were enrolled into age subgroups of 18-55, 56-69 and 70-plus years, which contained roughly 150, 30 and 60 TCR-sequenced participants, respectively. A total of 233 trial participants underwent TCR sequencing, of whom around 200 received two doses of AZD1222 and about 25 received two doses of the MenACWY control vaccine.

V is shortened by 0 bases, J by 4 bases, and the region joining them spans 3 bases. Spanning cysteine to phenylalanine, the CDR3 consists of 12 amino acids. The retained sequence is limited to the CDR3, 36 bases, with the frame set at the first base. The germline V gene sets CDR1 to MGHDK and CDR2 to SYGVNS. The CDR3 regions of human TCRbeta chains were analyzed by immunosequencing. In the authors' own workflow: TCRs in the repertoires were compared against a reference library of SARS-CoV-2-specific TCRs that had been generated with the MIRA antigen-specificity platform. Breadth meant the fraction of unique TCRs that were SARS-CoV-2-associated, whereas depth meant the fraction of total T cells that were SARS-CoV-2-associated. Using the MIRA data, each spike-specific TCR was assigned both to the spike region to which the TCR was reactive and to a CD4 or CD8 class. Log10-transformed breadth and depth values were compared by one-way ANOVA with Sidak's multiple comparisons tests. TCRdb obtained this table from immuneACCESS and retained in-frame rearrangements with V and J assigned. These tables miss some clones; where compared with another copy, unresolved V genes account for less than half of the shortfall, and the remainder is unexplained. V and J calls plus clone size are reproduced from that table; the DNA served to infer D and trimming. For this sample the table gives more than 110,000 clones, of which about 91% were detected only once. The ten largest account for 3% to 4.5% of the sample.

Summary of the overall study and its limitations: Epitopes outside the regions mutated in the B.1.351 and B.1.1.7 variants were reportedly recognized by nearly half of the unique spike-specific TCRs. Participants were mostly white British, with more females than males. The authors suggested clonal diversity may have been underestimated. Because no day 14 peak-response samples were available, the repertoires could be characterized only after the peak T cell response. In the small 56-69-year group, the increase in depth fell short of significance, most likely because of low power. The vaccine-associated CD4 TCRs covered the entire spike protein, and the dominant responses fell in regions 160-218 and 743-854. After two AZD1222 doses, spike-specific TCR breadth and depth were significantly higher than at day 0 and than in MenACWY recipients. Conclusions about previously exposed vaccinees are limited, since just five or six AZD1222 recipients were seropositive for SARS-CoV-2 at baseline.

Reading the label with the study, this specimen's time point is: baseline before first vaccination. Vaccinee samples were obtained from the UK trials COV001 and COV002, which included a single-blind randomized controlled phase 2/3 trial of AZD1222 (ChAdOx1 nCoV-19) in healthy adults. Trial participant PBMC samples were collected at day 0 and day 28 after the second dose for TCRbeta chain sequencing. Sequencing was performed on peripheral blood, taken on day 0 of AZD1222 vaccination. The TCR was taken from an adult in good health. The rearrangement combines TRBV25-1 with TRBJ1-2, with no confident D gene call. The base sequence is TGTGCCAGCAGTGAATACGGCTATGGCTACACCTTC. Its protein product is CASSEYGYGYTF.